What follows describes a single T cell receptor beta chain. These data belong to a study of blood T cell repertoires in COVID-19. Looking at the study overall: Material from acute and convalescent COVID-19 was sourced from the United States, Italy and Spain. PBMCs, B-cell-depleted T cells, or T cells provided the cDNA or gDNA that made up the material.

Per the study methods: Reference gene primer amplification in the assay estimated nucleated cell counts. TCRdb's copy holds only in-frame clones and misses some; the assay was immunoSEQ multiplex PCR. The V and J calls and clone size were taken over from that table, and D and trimming were inferred from the DNA. The repertoire includes about 100,000 clones, 86% of them detected once, and under 15% sits in the top ten. This TCR derives from a woman aged 55-69 years in a cohort sampled during active or convalescent COVID-19. The sequenced sample consisted of peripheral blood.

DNA of the CDR3: TGTGCCAGCAGCGGGGCGAGGGGGGGGCAAGAGACCCAGTACTTC. Residues: CASSGARGGQETQYF. V is TRBV9 and J is TRBJ2-5, with a weak D call TRBD2 (7 bases). Germline loops: CDR1 SGDLS, CDR2 YYNGEE. The V end lost 3 bases, the J end lost 2 bases, and 14 bases lay between the germline ends. The CDR3 runs 15 residues.